The TCR beta chain under discussion was sequenced for a study of blood T cell repertoires in COVID-19. In the study overall: The samples span acute and convalescent COVID-19 from the United States, Italy and Spain. PBMCs, B-cell-depleted T cells, or T cells were the source of the cDNA or gDNA that made up the material.

The CDR3 is 12 amino acids. Between the trimmed V and J ends, which lost 0 bases and 5 bases, there was a span of 7 bases. Germline CDR1 reads GTSNPN; CDR2 reads SVGIG (reference sequence). In the original analysis: The assay estimated nucleated cells by amplifying reference gene primers. The table came from immunoSEQ multiplex PCR; TCRdb's copy has only in-frame clones and leaves some out. The DNA gave D and trimming, while V, J and clone size come from that table. The sample has 70,000 or so clones, about 82% seen once. The J gene is TRBJ2-5, the V gene TRBV30, with D tentatively TRBD2 (5 bases). This clonotype was obtained from a human donor in a cohort sampled during active COVID-19. Sequenced: peripheral blood. The CDR3 sequence is CAWSVLEETQYF. The DNA of the CDR3 is TGTGCCTGGAGTGTACTAGAGGAGACCCAGTACTTC.